This is a list of T cell receptor beta chains from one sample in a study of glioma-infiltrating T cells. TCRdb reprocessed the multiplex PCR reads with MiXCR, giving one entry per CDR3 protein. The sample lists 90,000 to 110,000 distinct CDR3 sequences, less than 30% occurring once. Sequencing was done on a sample of glioma tissue, nonneoplastic brain tissue, or PBMCs (not recorded which). Source of these receptors: a human donor with low-grade glioma or glioblastoma, undergoing nonglioma brain surgery, or in good health (not recorded which). Both conserved end residues are part of each CDR3. Each record gives: J gene, D gene, clone size, V gene, CDR3 DNA, CDR3 protein. D genes are given only for firm matches. Part of the rows lack a size; the others show once, few, many or a class for expanded clones.

J gene: TRBJ1-3; D gene: .; clone size: few; V gene: TRBV9; CDR3 DNA: TGTGCCAGCAGCACTGGAGGGGCAGGTGGAAACACCATATATTTT; CDR3 protein: CASSTGGAGGNTIYF
J gene: TRBJ2-7; D gene: .; clone size: many; V gene: TRBV6-2/TRBV6-3; CDR3 DNA: TGTGCCAGCAGTTACACCGGGAGCCACTACGAGCAGTACTTC; CDR3 protein: CASSYTGSHYEQYF
J gene: TRBJ1-5; D gene: TRBD1; clone size: many; V gene: TRBV20-1; CDR3 DNA: TGCAGTGCTAGATCTTCGACAGGGGGCGTATATCAGCCCCAGCATTTT; CDR3 protein: CSARSSTGGVYQPQHF
J gene: TRBJ2-3; D gene: .; clone size: many; V gene: TRBV11-2; CDR3 DNA: TGTGCCAGCAGCTCTGGACAGACCACAGATACGCAGTATTTT; CDR3 protein: CASSSGQTTDTQYF
J gene: TRBJ2-1; D gene: .; clone size: few; V gene: TRBV30; CDR3 DNA: TGTGCCTGGACCCCAGATAGGGTGAAGCAATATGAGCAGTTCTTC; CDR3 protein: CAWTPDRVKQYEQFF
J gene: TRBJ2-3; D gene: .; clone size: few; V gene: TRBV29-1; CDR3 DNA: TGCAGCGTTCCCAGGCCTCTGGCACGCACAGATACGCAGTATTTT; CDR3 protein: CSVPRPLARTDTQYF
J gene: TRBJ2-1; D gene: TRBD1; clone size: many; V gene: TRBV5-1; CDR3 DNA: TGCGCCAGCAGCTTTCGACAGGGGGCGGTCTCCTACAATGAGCAGTTCTTC; CDR3 protein: CASSFRQGAVSYNEQFF
J gene: TRBJ2-7; D gene: TRBD2; clone size: .; V gene: TRBV5-1; CDR3 DNA: TGCGCCAGCAGCTGGGGACTAGCGGGAAGCGCCGGACCTTACGAGCAGTACTTC; CDR3 protein: CASSWGLAGSAGPYEQYF
J gene: TRBJ2-3; D gene: TRBD1; clone size: .; V gene: TRBV19; CDR3 DNA: TGTGCCAGTGCGCCGGGACAGGGCAACAATGAGCAGCTCTTT; CDR3 protein: CASAPGQGNNEQLF
J gene: TRBJ1-1; D gene: .; clone size: many; V gene: TRBV14; CDR3 DNA: TGTGCCAGCAGCCAAGTAGTGGGGGGGACTGAAGCTTTCTTT; CDR3 protein: CASSQVVGGTEAFF
J gene: TRBJ1-1; D gene: TRBD1; clone size: .; V gene: TRBV5-8; CDR3 DNA: TGTGCCAGCAGCTTCGGTAGGGGACAGGTCACTGAAGCTCTCTTT; CDR3 protein: CASSFGRGQVTEALF
J gene: TRBJ1-5; D gene: .; clone size: many; V gene: TRBV7-9; CDR3 DNA: TGTGCCAGCAGCTCCGGCGGCAGCAATCAGCCCCAGCATTTT; CDR3 protein: CASSSGGSNQPQHF
J gene: TRBJ2-5; D gene: TRBD1; clone size: many; V gene: TRBV7-2; CDR3 DNA: TGTGCCAGCAGCATGGGACAGGGTCAAGAGACCCAGTACTTC; CDR3 protein: CASSMGQGQETQYF
J gene: TRBJ2-2; D gene: .; clone size: many; V gene: TRBV18; CDR3 DNA: TGTGCCAGCTCACCACGACAGACCGGGGAGCTGTTTTTT; CDR3 protein: CASSPRQTGELFF
J gene: TRBJ2-3; D gene: TRBD2; clone size: .; V gene: TRBV6-1; CDR3 DNA: TGTGCCAGCAGTACCCTTCGAGCGGGGACGCCGACAGATACGCAGTATTTT; CDR3 protein: CASSTLRAGTPTDTQYF
J gene: TRBJ2-3; D gene: .; clone size: .; V gene: TRBV28; CDR3 DNA: TGTGCCAGCAGTTTCCCCCGTCCGCCACTCGCCGATACGGAGTATTTT; CDR3 protein: CASSFPRPPLADTEYF
J gene: TRBJ1-5; D gene: .; clone size: many; V gene: TRBV27; CDR3 DNA: TGTGCCAGCAGTTCTTACCTCAATCAGCCCCAGCATTTT; CDR3 protein: CASSSYLNQPQHF
J gene: TRBJ2-7; D gene: TRBD1; clone size: many; V gene: TRBV2; CDR3 DNA: TGTGCCAGCAGGACGGGACAGATCTACGAGCAGTACTTC; CDR3 protein: CASRTGQIYEQYF
J gene: TRBJ2-7; D gene: .; clone size: .; V gene: TRBV6-5; CDR3 DNA: TGTTCCAGTGCAGGGGTAGTCTACGAGCAGTACTTC; CDR3 protein: CSSAGVVYEQYF
J gene: TRBJ1-1; D gene: .; clone size: many; V gene: TRBV7-3; CDR3 DNA: TGTGCCAGCAGCGCTACAGTGAACACTGAAGCTTTCTTT; CDR3 protein: CASSATVNTEAFF
J gene: TRBJ1-2; D gene: .; clone size: many; V gene: TRBV29-1; CDR3 DNA: TGCAGTTTCGGAGGGGACTATGGCTACACCTTC; CDR3 protein: CSFGGDYGYTF
J gene: TRBJ1-5; D gene: .; clone size: many; V gene: TRBV19; CDR3 DNA: TGTGCCAGTAGTATATCCCCAGGGCCCGGGGATCAGCCCCAGCATTTT; CDR3 protein: CASSISPGPGDQPQHF